One sample yielded the 21 T cell receptor beta chains listed below, sequenced in a study of cytomegalovirus exposure and HLA in healthy donors. PCR used 60 Vbeta primers and 13 Jbeta primers. Profiling relied on immunoSEQ multiplex PCR, and the TCRdb table lists in-frame clones only, not all of them. This table has roughly 120,000 clones, approximately 61% appearing once. Sequencing was done on a sample of PBMCs. These receptors all stem from a man aged 30-40 years in good health and CMV-seropositive.

The rearrangement links TRBV2 to TRBJ2-7; 7 bases fit TRBD2. The V gene end was trimmed by 8 bases and the J gene end by 2 bases; junction bases not matched to a gene: 6. This CDR3 has 13 residues. CDR1 is SNHLY, CDR2 FYNNEI, per germline. In DNA form, the CDR3 reads TGTGCCAGCGGAGGAGCGGGACCCTACGAGCAGTACTTC. Translated, it gives CASGGAGPYEQYF. Variable domain in full (rest from reference TRBV2 and TRBJ2-7): EPEVTQTPSHQVTQMGQEVILRCVPISNHLYFYWYRQILGQKVEFLVSFYNNEISEKSEIFDDQFSVERPDGSNFTLKIRSTKLEDSAMYFCASGGAGPYEQYFGPGTRLTVT.

The V and J genes are TRBV5-4 and TRBJ2-7; 8 bases match TRBD2. Germline lookup yields CDR1 SGHNT and CDR2 YYREEE (reference sequence). V lost 4 bases and J lost 2; bases outside the gene matches: 11. This CDR3 comprises 16 residues. The CDR3, as DNA: TGTGCCAGCAGCCAAACTAGCGCGGGAGGCCCCTACGAGCAGTACTTC. Amino acid sequence: CASSQTSAGGPYEQYF.

In its sample, this clone was seen a few times. This rearrangement joins TRBV29-1 to TRBJ2-5, with 14 bases matching TRBD2. The CDR3 has 17 residues. Trimming cost V 3 bases and J 5 bases; bases outside gene matches: 11. CDR1 is SQVTM, CDR2 ANQGSEA, per germline. The CDR3 DNA is TGCAGCGTTGAGTCCGGGACTAGCGGGAGTTGGGATGAGACCCAGTACTTC. Translation: CSVESGTSGSWDETQYF.

Comment on this clone: One end of the junction is discordant with germline, which a read error may explain. This specimen includes other DNA sequences encoding the same CDR3. The chain combines TRBV6-6 with TRBJ2-2; a weak D match, TRBD2 (5 bases). CDR3 size: 14 residues. The germline V gene encodes CDR1 MNHNY and CDR2 SVGAGI (reference sequence). The CDR3 sequence is CASRLTRNTGELFF. CDR3 DNA sequence: TGCGCCAGCAGGCTTACTAGGAACACCGGGGAGCTGTTTTTT.

This rearrangement joins TRBV6-5 to TRBJ1-1; TRBD1 matches at 8 bases. CDR3 length equals 16 residues. V was pared by 3 bases and J by 0 bases, with 6 bases of the junction left unmatched. Germline CDR1 is MNHEY and CDR2 is SVGAGI. The CDR3 spells CASSYAWTGLNTEAFF. The CDR3 DNA reads TGTGCCAGCAGTTATGCGTGGACAGGGTTGAACACTGAAGCTTTCTTT.

This rearrangement joins TRBV2 to TRBJ2-3, with TRBD1 matching over 9 bases. The CDR3 consists of 16 residues. Germline V lookup: CDR1 SNHLY, CDR2 FYNNEI. Trimming removed 4 bases from V and 2 bases from J; junction bases left unmatched: 7. The CDR3 region has the DNA TGTGCCAGCAGTGCGTTAGACAGGGGGTCCACAGATACGCAGTATTTT. Translating gives CASSALDRGSTDTQYF.

This clone was recorded a few times. V is TRBV9 and J is TRBJ2-3, with TRBD1 matching 8 bases. V trimming: 1 base; J trimming: 6 bases; junction bases outside the gene matches: 7. The CDR3 spans 15 residues. Germline V lookup: CDR1 SGDLS, CDR2 YYNGEE. The CDR3 is CASSVWQGARDTQYF. The CDR3 DNA sequence: TGTGCCAGCAGCGTATGGCAGGGGGCAAGGGATACGCAGTATTTT.

J is TRBJ2-5 and V is TRBV19; no clear D. The ends were cut back, 4 bases at V and 1 base at J, with 13 bases in the middle. Germline CDR1 and CDR2: LNHDA and SQIVND (reference sequence). The CDR3 has 15 residues. CDR3 nucleotides: TGTGCCAGTAGTAAGATTGGAGTGGGCCAAGAGACCCAGTACTTC. This gives the protein CASSKIGVGQETQYF.

CDR3 residues: CASSPVDGTVIYQETQYF. CDR3 sequence (DNA): TGCGCCAGCAGCCCAGTGGACGGGACAGTGATATACCAAGAGACCCAGTACTTC. The chain has TRBV5-1 and TRBJ2-5; the match to TRBD1 covers 7 bases. The V gene end was trimmed by 4 bases and the J gene end by 0 bases; junction bases not matched to a gene: 15. CDR1 is SGHRS, CDR2 YFSETQ, per germline. This CDR3 region has 18 residues.

The chain recombines TRBV19 with TRBJ1-1, with D maybe TRBD1 (6 bases). The ends were cut back, 5 bases at V and 0 bases at J, with 13 bases in the middle. This CDR3 has 15 residues. Germline lookup yields CDR1 LNHDA and CDR2 SQIVND (reference sequence). As DNA, the CDR3 is TGTGCCAGTAGTGACGGACAGTTAATGAACACTGAAGCTTTCTTT. Residues: CASSDGQLMNTEAFF.

The chain links TRBV4-1 to TRBJ1-5; TRBD1 matches at 11 bases. J lost 5 bases, V lost 3 bases, and 6 bases had no gene match. CDR1 is MGHRA and CDR2 is YSYEKL in the germline V gene. The CDR3 consists of 16 residues. CDR3 loop: CASSQDGQGADQPQHF. The DNA for the CDR3 is TGCGCCAGCAGCCAGGACGGACAGGGGGCGGATCAGCCCCAGCATTTT.

This clone was counted a few times. The rearrangement links TRBV6-5 to TRBJ2-3; 8 bases are a match to TRBD1. The CDR3 sequence is 15 residues long. The junction had 7 bases not matched to a gene; V was cut back by 6 bases and J by 2 bases. Germline V lookup: CDR1 MNHEY, CDR2 SVGAGI. As DNA, the CDR3 is TGTGCCAGCAGGCCGTGGACAGGGTACACAGATACGCAGTATTTT. Encoded protein: CASRPWTGYTDTQYF.

This chain uses TRBV29-1 with TRBJ1-5, with TRBD1 identical over 10 bases. The V gene end was trimmed by 6 bases and the J gene end by 1 base; junction bases not matched to a gene: 3. This CDR3 is 14 amino acids long. The germline CDR1 and CDR2 sequences are SQVTM and ANQGSEA. The CDR3 is CSVGTGASNQPQHF. CDR3 nucleotide sequence: TGCAGCGTGGGGACAGGGGCGAGCAATCAGCCCCAGCATTTT. Full variable domain (outside the CDR3, taken from reference TRBV29-1 and TRBJ1-5): SAVISQKPSRDICQRGTSLTIQCQVDSQVTMMFWYRQQPGQSLTLIATANQGSEATYESGFVIDKFPISRPNLTFSTLTVSNMSPEDSSIYLCSVGTGASNQPQHFGDGTRLSIL.

The genes are TRBV13 and TRBJ2-2, with 7 bases matching TRBD2. Germline V gene data show CDR1 as PRHDT and CDR2 as FYEKMQ (reference sequence). The CDR3 is 15 residues long. Germline trimming cut 3 bases from V and 0 bases from J; bases unmatched to any gene: 1. This chain's CDR3 is CASSLGGPNTGELFF. DNA of the CDR3: TGTGCCAGCAGCTTGGGAGGGCCGAACACCGGGGAGCTGTTTTTT.

The rearrangement joins TRBV29-1 to TRBJ1-3, with 9 bases fitting TRBD1. The CDR3 sequence is 15 residues long. V was pared by 6 bases and J by 6 bases, with 12 bases of the junction left unmatched. Germline V lookup: CDR1 SQVTM, CDR2 ANQGSEA. CDR3: CSVIYPGQGKNTIYF. In DNA form, the CDR3 reads TGCAGCGTAATCTACCCGGGACAGGGCAAAAACACCATATATTTT.

This chain uses TRBV12-5 with TRBJ2-1, with D possibly being TRBD1 (6 bases). Germline CDR1 and CDR2: LGHNT and FRNRAP. The CDR3 totals 14 residues. V was cut by 1 base and J by 10 bases, with 14 bases left in between. The CDR3 nucleotides read TGTGCTAGTGGTTTGGCTCACCGAGGGGGAGAGCAGTTCTTC. Protein: CASGLAHRGGEQFF.

This clone showed up just a few times. J is TRBJ2-1 and V is TRBV28, with 10 nucleotides matching TRBD2. Germline V gives CDR1 MDHEN, CDR2 SYDVKM. This CDR3 contains 14 residues. Trimming cost V 5 bases and J 7 bases; bases outside gene matches: 5. The CDR3 DNA reads as TGTGCCAGCAGTCTTAGCGGGGGGTGGAATGAGCAGTTCTTC. Its translation is CASSLSGGWNEQFF.

The genes are TRBV12-5 and TRBJ2-5; the D gene is possibly TRBD1 (5 bases). The CDR3 sequence is 13 residues long. Germline CDR1 LGHNT, CDR2 FRNRAP. Between the trimmed V and J ends, which lost 1 base and 4 bases, there was a span of 7 bases. The DNA of the CDR3 is TGTGCTAGTGGTTTGGAACAGGCAGAGACCCAGTACTTC. Translated: CASGLEQAETQYF.

The chain recombines TRBV7-6 with TRBJ2-5; D might be TRBD2 (5 bases). Germline-derived CDR1 and CDR2 are SGHVS and FNYEAQ. Deletions cut 5 bases from V and 5 bases from J, with 15 bases between. The CDR3 sequence is 14 residues long. The CDR3 reads CASSTSAVRETQYF. As DNA, the CDR3 is TGTGCCAGCAGCACATCAGCGGTACGGGAGACCCAGTACTTC.

In its sample, this clone was seen once. This chain connects TRBV5-1 to TRBJ2-3, with 11 bases matching TRBD2. The CDR3 covers 16 residues. With 7 bases clipped from V and 3 bases from J, the junction kept 10 bases outside the gene matches. Germline CDR1 SGHRS, CDR2 YFSETQ. CDR3 in amino acids: CASANLLAGDTDTQYF. CDR3 coding DNA: TGCGCCAGCGCTAACTTACTAGCGGGAGATACAGATACGCAGTATTTT.

The gene calls are TRBV7-8 and TRBJ1-1, with TRBD1 as a possible D gene (5 bases). Trimming shortened V by 0 bases and J by 4 bases, and 9 bases separated the two germline ends. Looked up from germline, CDR1 is SGHVS and CDR2 is FQNEAQ. There are 14 residues in the CDR3. CDR3 sequence reads: CASSLARRATEAFF. Written as DNA, the CDR3 is TGTGCCAGCAGCTTAGCGCGCAGGGCCACTGAAGCTTTCTTT.